This TCR beta chain derives from a study of vaccination and CD4 T cells after COVID-19. Trimming left V 5 bases short and J 3 bases short, with 7 bases between. This CDR3 spans 13 amino acids. Researchers used the Oncomine TCR Beta short-read assay to sequence DNA from cultured CD4+ T cells. Genomic DNA was isolated from cultured CD4+ T cells. TCRdb redid the calling of the PCR reads with MiXCR, one entry per CDR3 protein. This table has thousands of distinct CDR3 sequences, roughly 28% appearing once. To note about this clonotype: Its antigen is not identified.

Noted treatment: roughly ten-day PBMC culture with coronavirus spike peptide pools or control peptides (ViraFEST assay). Collection of the unexposed donor's CD4+ T cells took place before the COVID-19 pandemic (2011-2018). CD4+ T cells were isolated by negative selection after approximately eleven days of culture. The receptor was derived from a human donor in good health. The sequenced material came from CD4+ T cells from blood, cultured in vitro. The chain is built from TRBV12-3 or TRBV12-4 and TRBJ2-2; no definite D call. CDR3 nucleotide sequence: TGTGCCAGCAGTGGTCATGACACCGGGGAGCTGTTTTTT. Translating gives CASSGHDTGELFF.